Each of the 15 T cell receptor beta chains below was sequenced from the same sample in a study of T cells after yellow fever vaccination. TCRdb fed the 5' RACE reads into MiXCR, producing one record per CDR3 protein. This table holds approximately 450,000 distinct CDR3 sequences, 18% found once. The source material was PBMCs, sampled before the yellow fever booster vaccination. The receptors were gathered from a man aged 18 to 30 who received the YFV17D yellow fever vaccine.

This clonotype was seen more than once but under ten times. The chain carries TRBV21-1 and TRBJ1-3; TRBD1 is taken as the D call from the table, unchecked against the DNA. TRBV21-1 is a known pseudogene. This CDR3 contains 16 residues. The chain's CDR3 is CASSKGVSSPIYTIYF. For the CDR3, the DNA is TGTGCCAGCAGCAAAGGAGTCAGTTCCCCTATTTACACCATATATTTT.

This clonotype was counted only a few times. The CDR3 sequence: CASSSEGGFETQYF. Here the CDR3 DNA reads TGTGCCAGCAGCTCAGAGGGGGGGTTCGAGACCCAGTACTTC. V gene TRBV7-9 combines with J gene TRBJ2-5, with a tentative D call TRBD2 (7 bases). The germline CDR1 and CDR2 sequences are SEHNR and FQNEAQ (reference sequence). Trimming left V 4 bases short and J 5 bases short, with 14 bases between. The CDR3 totals 14 residues.

The V call is TRBV29-1, the J call TRBJ2-2, with a possible D match to TRBD2 (5 bases). The CDR3 spans 15 residues. Trimming shortened V by 4 bases and J by 3 bases, and 15 bases separated the two germline ends. Germline V gene data show CDR1 as SQVTM and CDR2 as ANQGSEA. This chain's CDR3 is CSVAASGGDTGELFF. In DNA form, the CDR3 reads TGCAGCGTTGCGGCGAGCGGTGGCGACACCGGGGAGCTGTTTTTT.

CDR3 residues: CASTPALNEKLFF. The CDR3 bases are TGTGCCAGCACCCCGGCCCTTAATGAAAAACTGTTTTTT. The chain links TRBV12-3 or TRBV12-4 to TRBJ1-4; D is uncertain. This CDR3 comprises 13 residues. Trimming removed 7 bases from V and 4 bases from J, with 10 bases in between.

V is TRBV5-1 and J is TRBJ1-2, with TRBD1 matching over 8 bases. From germline, CDR1 is SGHRS and CDR2 YFSETQ. The CDR3 covers 15 residues. The trim removed 3 bases at V and 1 base at J, leaving 5 bases unmatched. The CDR3 loop is CASSWDGQGNYGYTF. The CDR3 bases are TGCGCCAGCAGCTGGGACGGACAGGGTAACTATGGCTACACCTTC. The full variable domain, its missing parts supplied by reference TRBV5-1 and TRBJ1-2, is KAGVTQTPRYLIKTRGQQVTLSCSPISGHRSVSWYQQTPGQGLQFLFEYFSETQRNKGNFPGRFSGRQFSNSRSEMNVSTLELGDSALYLCASSWDGQGNYGYTFGSGTRLTVV.

This clonotype was observed a handful of times. The chain carries TRBV5-1 and TRBJ1-2; D may be TRBD1 (5 bases). This CDR3 is built from 17 residues. The V gene's germline CDR1 is SGHRS and CDR2 YFSETQ. Deletions cut 0 bases from V and 4 bases from J, with 19 bases between. The chain's CDR3 is CASSLDFLGGRAYGYTF. The CDR3 DNA reads as TGCGCCAGCAGCTTGGATTTCTTGGGGGGTAGAGCCTATGGCTACACCTTC. The variable domain in full, completed from reference TRBV5-1 and TRBJ1-2, reads KAGVTQTPRYLIKTRGQQVTLSCSPISGHRSVSWYQQTPGQGLQFLFEYFSETQRNKGNFPGRFSGRQFSNSRSEMNVSTLELGDSALYLCASSLDFLGGRAYGYTFGSGTRLTVV.

This clonotype was detected only a few times. The gene calls are TRBV20-1 and TRBJ2-1, with 8 bases matching TRBD2. Losses at the gene ends were 1 base for V and 8 bases for J; bases not matched to a gene: 10. In germline, CDR1 is DFQATT, CDR2 SNEGSKA (reference sequence). The CDR3 is 15 residues long. The CDR3 loop reads CSARGPGLGIYEQFF. In DNA, the CDR3 is TGCAGTGCTAGAGGCCCGGGACTAGGAATTTATGAGCAGTTCTTC.

This rearrangement joins TRBV27 to TRBJ1-4; D gene unclear. The CDR3 covers 15 residues. V lost 1 base, J lost 4 bases, and 10 bases lay in between. CDR1 is MNHEY and CDR2 is SMNVEV in the germline V gene (reference sequence). The CDR3 sequence: CASSLFYSYNEKLFF. The CDR3 DNA is TGTGCCAGCAGTTTATTTTACAGCTATAATGAAAAACTGTTTTTT.

The sample holds a few counts of this clonotype. The chain recombines TRBV5-6 with TRBJ2-1; no reliable D call. CDR3 size: 11 residues. CDR1 and CDR2 (germline): SGHDT, YYEEEE. Trimming pared 0 bases from V and 10 bases from J, leaving 5 bases between. The CDR3 DNA is TGTGCCAGCAGCTTGGTACAGGAGCAGTTCTTC. It specifies CASSLVQEQFF.

The chain uses TRBV6-5 and TRBJ1-2; a possible D gene is TRBD1 (5 bases). The CDR3 is made up of 15 amino acids. V lost 5 bases, J lost 4 bases, and 17 bases lay in between. Germline V CDR1 and CDR2: MNHEY, SVGAGI. As DNA, the CDR3 is TGTGCCAGCAGTCCCCACCTGGGGGGGATCTATGGCTACACCTTC. Its protein product is CASSPHLGGIYGYTF.

The chain has TRBV4-1 and TRBJ2-2; D not resolved. Trimming removed 3 bases at V and 8 bases at J, with 13 bases between. Germline V gene data show CDR1 as MGHRA and CDR2 as YSYEKL. CDR3 length equals 14 residues. CDR3 sequence reads: CASSQLRVTGELFF. DNA for the CDR3: TGCGCCAGCAGCCAGCTACGGGTTACTGGGGAGCTGTTTTTT.

This clonotype was seen only a few times. V is TRBV20-1 and J is TRBJ2-4; D is tentatively TRBD1 or TRBD2 (6 bases each). Per germline, CDR1 DFQATT and CDR2 SNEGSKA (reference sequence). The CDR3 spans 15 residues. With 3 bases removed from V and 2 bases from J, the gap between germline ends came to 14 bases. CDR3 sequence: CSASRTGASKNIQYF. As DNA, the CDR3 is TGCAGTGCTAGCCGGACGGGGGCATCCAAAAACATTCAGTACTTC.

This rearrangement joins TRBV9 to TRBJ1-2; D unclear. The CDR3 extends over 14 amino acids. Germline values: CDR1 SGDLS, CDR2 YYNGEE. Trimming removed 1 base from V and 8 bases from J, with 15 bases in between. CDR3 residues: CASSVTSAAGGYTF. In DNA form, the CDR3 reads TGTGCCAGCAGCGTAACAAGTGCGGCCGGAGGCTACACCTTC.

This clonotype was seen ten or more times. The chain links TRBV5-1 to TRBJ1-1, with a possible D match to TRBD1 (5 bases). The CDR3 consists of 13 residues. Trimming took off 3 bases at V and 5 bases at J, with 11 bases between the two ends. Germline CDR1 and CDR2: SGHRS and YFSETQ. In nucleotides, the CDR3 is TGCGCCAGCAGCTGGGGCTGGGGGACTGAAGCTTTCTTT. It is translated as CASSWGWGTEAFF.

This clonotype was picked up a small number of times. In DNA form, the CDR3 reads TGCGCCAGCAGCCAAGAGCTCCCGGGACAGGGGCGTCCAGATACGCAGTATTTT. It translates to CASSQELPGQGRPDTQYF. The J gene is TRBJ2-3, the V gene TRBV4-3; 10 nucleotides match TRBD1. V shed 0 bases, J shed 4 bases, and the junction held 10 bases outside the gene matches. Germline V lookup: CDR1 LGHNA, CDR2 YSLEER. The CDR3 sequence is 18 residues long.